The T cell receptor (beta chain) under discussion was sequenced for a study of T cell repertoires in cytomegalovirus infection. Study-wide background: TCR beta signatures that were public indicated CMV infection and matching HLA type.

For this clonotype: The antigen is undetermined.

Germline CDR1 and CDR2: SGHAT and FQNNGV. Trimming at V came to 4 bases and at J to 4 bases, leaving 3 bases not matched to a gene. This CDR3 has 13 amino acids. Study-level points and caveats: Identification of carriers of CMV plus the relevant HLA was achieved through cumulative public TCR beta family frequency.

TCRdb analysed the reads with MiXCR anew, one entry per CDR3 protein. The table shows some 220,000 distinct CDR3 sequences, with around 35% occurring only once. Sequencing used CD8+ T cells from cultured PBMCs, obtained from culture after CMV antigen stimulation. The source is a human donor in good health (CMV status not recorded). Some clones in this sample may be carry-over from other donors' samples. The V and J genes are TRBV11-2 and TRBJ1-2; 7 bases fit TRBD1. The CDR3 DNA sequence: TGTGCCAGCAGCTACGGACAGGCCTATGGCTACACCTTC. Protein sequence: CASSYGQAYGYTF.